A selection of T cell receptor beta chains follows, all from one sample in a study of control samples from healthy donors and cancer patients. Method: immunoSEQ multiplex PCR; TCRdb's copy keeps in-frame clones and lacks some. The repertoire holds approximately 97,000 clones, with over 85% as singletons. What was sequenced was blood. The source of these receptors is a human donor in good health. The donor label of this sample is uncertain. The CDR3 runs from the conserved cysteine through the conserved F or W. A D gene is named only where the DNA matches it firmly. Some rows have no size entry. The others give once, few or many, or a class for an expanded clone.

V gene	J gene	clone size	D gene	CDR3 protein	CDR3 DNA
TRBV5-5	TRBJ1-2	.	TRBD1	CASSYRVPGQGSHGYTF	TGTGCCAGCAGCTACAGAGTCCCGGGACAGGGAAGCCATGGCTACACCTTC
TRBV19	TRBJ1-1	.	.	CASSIPGLVTEAFF	TGTGCCAGTAGTATACCTGGGTTGGTCACTGAAGCTTTCTTT
TRBV3-1/TRBV3-2	TRBJ2-3	.	TRBD2	CASSQDPPGLGADTQYF	TGTGCCAGCAGCCAAGACCCCCCGGGACTAGGGGCAGATACGCAGTATTTT
TRBV3-1/TRBV3-2	TRBJ2-1	.	.	CATSRGWDWGSYNEQFF	TGTGCCACCTCCCGCGGGTGGGATTGGGGCTCCTACAATGAGCAGTTCTTC
TRBV6-5	TRBJ1-2	.	.	CASQDRLYGYTF	TGTGCCAGCCAAGACAGGCTCTATGGCTACACCTTC
TRBV25-1	TRBJ2-1	.	TRBD1	CASSEKTGGTGSYNEQFF	TGTGCCAGCAGTGAAAAGACGGGCGGGACAGGGAGCTACAATGAGCAGTTCTTC
TRBV6-2/TRBV6-3	TRBJ2-7	once	.	CASSLRDSSVGEQYF	TGTGCCAGCAGTCTCCGGGACTCTAGCGTAGGAGAGCAGTACTTC
TRBV5-1	TRBJ2-2	.	.	CASSLVQGNGELFF	TGCGCCAGCAGCTTGGTTCAGGGCAACGGGGAGCTGTTTTTT
TRBV14	TRBJ1-1	once	.	CASSQDLTGRSEAFF	TGTGCCAGCAGCCAAGATCTTACAGGCAGGAGTGAAGCTTTCTTT
TRBV28	TRBJ2-2	.	.	CASSLGRNTGELFF	TGTGCCAGCAGTTTAGGGCGTAACACCGGGGAGCTGTTTTTT